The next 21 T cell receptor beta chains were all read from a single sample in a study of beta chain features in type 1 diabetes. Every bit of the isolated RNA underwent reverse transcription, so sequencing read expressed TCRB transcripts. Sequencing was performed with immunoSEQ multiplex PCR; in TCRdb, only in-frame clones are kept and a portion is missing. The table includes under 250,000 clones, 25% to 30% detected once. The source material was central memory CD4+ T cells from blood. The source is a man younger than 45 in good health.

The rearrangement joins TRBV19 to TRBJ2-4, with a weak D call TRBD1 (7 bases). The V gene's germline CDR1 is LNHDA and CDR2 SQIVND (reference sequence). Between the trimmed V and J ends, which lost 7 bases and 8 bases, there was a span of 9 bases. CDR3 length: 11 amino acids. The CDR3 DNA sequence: TGTGCCAGTACCAGGGGGGACATTCAGTACTTC. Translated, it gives CASTRGDIQYF. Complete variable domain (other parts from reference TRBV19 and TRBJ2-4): DGGITQSPKYLFRKEGQNVTLSCEQNLNHDAMYWYRQDPGQGLRLIYYSQIVNDFQKGDIAEGYSVSREKKESFPLTVTSAQKNPTAFYLCASTRGDIQYFGAGTRLSVL.

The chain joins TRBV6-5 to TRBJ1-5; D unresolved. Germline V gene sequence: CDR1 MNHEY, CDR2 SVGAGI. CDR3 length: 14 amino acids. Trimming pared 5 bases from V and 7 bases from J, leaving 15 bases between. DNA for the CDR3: TGTGCCAGCAGTGCCCAATCCGGGAGGCAGCCCCAGCATTTT. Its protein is CASSAQSGRQPQHF.

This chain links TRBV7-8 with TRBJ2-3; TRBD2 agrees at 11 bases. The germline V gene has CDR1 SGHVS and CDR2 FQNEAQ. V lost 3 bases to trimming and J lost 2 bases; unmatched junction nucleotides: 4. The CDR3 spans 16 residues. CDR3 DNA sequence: TGTGCCAGCAGCTTTCTAGCGGGGGGCTACACAGATACGCAGTATTTT. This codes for CASSFLAGGYTDTQYF.

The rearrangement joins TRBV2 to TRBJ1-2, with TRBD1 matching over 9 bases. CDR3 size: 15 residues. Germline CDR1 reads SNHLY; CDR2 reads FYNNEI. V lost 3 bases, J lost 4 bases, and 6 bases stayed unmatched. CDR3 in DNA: TGTGCCAGCAGTGAGGACAGGGGTGAAGTCTATGGCTACACCTTC. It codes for CASSEDRGEVYGYTF.

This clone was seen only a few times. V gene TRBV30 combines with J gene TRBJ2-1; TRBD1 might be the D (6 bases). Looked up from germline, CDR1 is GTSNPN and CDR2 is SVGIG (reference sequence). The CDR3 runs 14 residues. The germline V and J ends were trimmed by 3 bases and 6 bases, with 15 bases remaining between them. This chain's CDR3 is CAWSRNRAVNEQFF. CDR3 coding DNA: TGTGCCTGGAGCCGTAACAGGGCAGTCAATGAGCAGTTCTTC.

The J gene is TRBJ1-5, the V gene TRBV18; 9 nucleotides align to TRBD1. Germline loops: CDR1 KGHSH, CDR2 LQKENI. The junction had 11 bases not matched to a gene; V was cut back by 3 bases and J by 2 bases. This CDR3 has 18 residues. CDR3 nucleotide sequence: TGTGCCAGCTCACCCTACTCGACAGGGGGATTGGGCAATCAGCCCCAGCATTTT. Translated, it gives CASSPYSTGGLGNQPQHF.

The CDR3 coding sequence is TGCGCCAGCAGCGGTACAGGGAGAAACGTCCACGAGCAGTACTTC. Its translation is CASSGTGRNVHEQYF. V is TRBV5-1 and J is TRBJ2-7; TRBD1 might be the D (6 bases). V lost 4 bases, J lost 5 bases, and 19 bases lay in between. CDR1 is SGHRS and CDR2 is YFSETQ in the germline V gene. This CDR3 contains 15 residues.

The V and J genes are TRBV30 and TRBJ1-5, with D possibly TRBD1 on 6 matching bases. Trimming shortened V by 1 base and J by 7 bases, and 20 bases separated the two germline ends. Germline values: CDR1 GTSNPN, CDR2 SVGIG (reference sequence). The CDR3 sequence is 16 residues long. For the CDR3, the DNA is TGTGCCTGGAGTGCCTCTAAGTTGGCAGGGGAACAGCCCCAGCATTTT. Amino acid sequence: CAWSASKLAGEQPQHF.

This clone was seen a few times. Written as DNA, the CDR3 is TGTGCCAGCAGCTTAGCAGGATCTGGGGCCAACGTCCTGACTTTC. Translated: CASSLAGSGANVLTF. The genes are TRBV11-3 and TRBJ2-6; no clear D gene. The CDR3 has 15 residues. CDR1 and CDR2 from the germline V gene are SGHNT and YENEEA. Deletions cut 1 base from V and 1 base from J, with 5 bases between.

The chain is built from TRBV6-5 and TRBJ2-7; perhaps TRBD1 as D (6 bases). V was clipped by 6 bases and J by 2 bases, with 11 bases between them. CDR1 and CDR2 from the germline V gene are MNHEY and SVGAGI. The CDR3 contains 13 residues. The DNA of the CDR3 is TGTGCCAGCAGCAGACAGGCTACCTACGAGCAGTACTTC. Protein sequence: CASSRQATYEQYF.

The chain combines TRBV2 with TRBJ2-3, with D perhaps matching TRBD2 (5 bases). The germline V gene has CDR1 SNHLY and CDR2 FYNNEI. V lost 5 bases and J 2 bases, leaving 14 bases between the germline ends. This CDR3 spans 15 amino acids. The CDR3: CASSPGAAVTDTQYF. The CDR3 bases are TGTGCCAGCAGTCCCGGTGCAGCGGTCACAGATACGCAGTATTTT.

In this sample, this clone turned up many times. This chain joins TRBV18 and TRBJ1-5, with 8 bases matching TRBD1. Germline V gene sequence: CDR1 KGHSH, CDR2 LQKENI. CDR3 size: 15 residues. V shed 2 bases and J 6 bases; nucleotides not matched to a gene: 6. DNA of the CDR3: TGTGCCAGCTCACCATCCACAGGGGGAGCTCAGCCCCAGCATTTT. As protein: CASSPSTGGAQPQHF.

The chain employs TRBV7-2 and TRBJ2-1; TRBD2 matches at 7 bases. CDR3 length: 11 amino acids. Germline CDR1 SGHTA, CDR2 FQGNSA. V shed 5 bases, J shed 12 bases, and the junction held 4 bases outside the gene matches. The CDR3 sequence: CASSLRGGQFF. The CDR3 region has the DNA TGTGCCAGCAGCCTCCGCGGGGGGCAGTTCTTC.

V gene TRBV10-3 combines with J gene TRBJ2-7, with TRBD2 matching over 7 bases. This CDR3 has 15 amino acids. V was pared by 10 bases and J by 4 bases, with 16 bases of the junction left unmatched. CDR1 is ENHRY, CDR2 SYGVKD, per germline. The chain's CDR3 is CATGTSGGSNYEQYF. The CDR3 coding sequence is TGTGCCACCGGGACCTCTGGCGGGAGTAATTACGAGCAGTACTTC.

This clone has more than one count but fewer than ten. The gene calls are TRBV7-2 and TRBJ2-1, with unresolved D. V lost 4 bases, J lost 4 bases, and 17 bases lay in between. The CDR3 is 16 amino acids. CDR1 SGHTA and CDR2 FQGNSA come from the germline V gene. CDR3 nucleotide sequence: TGTGCCAGCAGCTCCCTCGGTCTTCTGACGTACAATGAGCAGTTCTTC. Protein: CASSSLGLLTYNEQFF.

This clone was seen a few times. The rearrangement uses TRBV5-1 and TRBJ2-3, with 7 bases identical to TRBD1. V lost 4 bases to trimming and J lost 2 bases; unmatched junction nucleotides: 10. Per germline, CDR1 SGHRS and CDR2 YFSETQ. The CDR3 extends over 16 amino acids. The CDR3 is CASSQGQPSFTDTQYF. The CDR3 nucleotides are TGCGCCAGCAGCCAGGGACAGCCTTCCTTCACAGATACGCAGTATTTT.

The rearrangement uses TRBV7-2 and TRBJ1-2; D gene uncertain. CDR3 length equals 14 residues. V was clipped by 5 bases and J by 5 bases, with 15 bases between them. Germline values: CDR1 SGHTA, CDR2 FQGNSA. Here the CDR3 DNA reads TGTGCCAGCAGCCCGGCCCGGGGAGGGTATGGCTACACCTTC. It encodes CASSPARGGYGYTF.

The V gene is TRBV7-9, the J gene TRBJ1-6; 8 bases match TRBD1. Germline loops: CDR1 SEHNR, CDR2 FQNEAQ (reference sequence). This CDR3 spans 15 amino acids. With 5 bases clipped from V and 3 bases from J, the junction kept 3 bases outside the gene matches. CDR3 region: CASSIGQGYNSPLHF. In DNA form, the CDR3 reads TGTGCCAGCAGCATTGGACAGGGCTATAATTCACCCCTCCACTTT.

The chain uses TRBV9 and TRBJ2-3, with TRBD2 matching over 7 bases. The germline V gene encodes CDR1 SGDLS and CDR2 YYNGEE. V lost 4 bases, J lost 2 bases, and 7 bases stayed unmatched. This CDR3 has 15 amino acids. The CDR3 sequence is CASSIGGLLTDTQYF. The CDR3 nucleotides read TGTGCCAGCAGCATTGGGGGACTACTCACAGATACGCAGTATTTT.

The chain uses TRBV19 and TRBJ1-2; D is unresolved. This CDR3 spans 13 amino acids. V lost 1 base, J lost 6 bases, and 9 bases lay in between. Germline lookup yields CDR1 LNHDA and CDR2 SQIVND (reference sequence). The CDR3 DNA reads TGTGCCAGTAGTATAGGGGCACTCGATGGCTACACCTTC. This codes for CASSIGALDGYTF.

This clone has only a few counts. The CDR3 DNA follows: TGTGCCAGCAGAACCCCTAGCGGGAGATTTGAGACCCAGTACTTC. It translates to CASRTPSGRFETQYF. The J gene is TRBJ2-5, the V gene TRBV6-5, with 10 bases matching TRBD2. The junction had 9 bases not matched to a gene; V was cut back by 6 bases and J by 5 bases. The germline CDR1 and CDR2 sequences are MNHEY and SVGAGI. This CDR3 region has 15 residues.